Below, 31 T cell receptor beta chains from the same sample are listed, as sequenced in a study of cytomegalovirus exposure and HLA in healthy donors. PCR amplification relied on 60 Vbeta primers (plus 13 Jbeta primers). The data were produced by immunoSEQ multiplex PCR, yet TCRdb's version contains in-frame clones alone and is incomplete. The sample lists about 160,000 clones, roughly 79% occurring once. The sequenced material came from PBMCs. The receptors shown here come from a woman aged 40 to 55 in good health and CMV-seronegative.

The chain is built from TRBV29-1 and TRBJ2-1; TRBD1 aligns across 11 bases. The V gene's germline CDR1 is SQVTM and CDR2 ANQGSEA. With V trimmed by 7 bases and J by 12 bases, 11 bases remained unmatched. The CDR3 has 13 residues. Written as DNA, the CDR3 is TGCAGCGCCCCGGGACAGGGGGGCTATGGGCAGTTCTTC. It encodes CSAPGQGGYGQFF.

This clone has more than one count but fewer than ten. The chain's CDR3 is CASSFEGSGANVLTF. The CDR3 DNA follows: TGTGCCAGCAGTTTTGAGGGCTCTGGGGCCAACGTCCTGACTTTC. The chain carries TRBV27 and TRBJ2-6; tentative D call: TRBD2 (5 bases). The CDR3 consists of 15 residues. Germline CDR1 and CDR2: MNHEY and SMNVEV (reference sequence). V lost 3 bases and J lost 0, with 6 bases in between.

The V call is TRBV28, the J call TRBJ1-2, with 7 bases aligning to TRBD1. Germline values: CDR1 MDHEN, CDR2 SYDVKM. The CDR3 runs to 13 residues. Losses at the gene ends were 7 bases for V and 5 bases for J; bases not matched to a gene: 7. The CDR3 spells CASKLGTDYGYTF. The DNA of the CDR3 is TGTGCCAGCAAATTGGGGACAGATTATGGCTACACCTTC.

This clone was detected only a few times. The V and J genes are TRBV19 and TRBJ2-2; 7 bases line up with TRBD2. The V gene end was trimmed by 5 bases and the J gene end by 3 bases; junction bases not matched to a gene: 3. The CDR3 contains 14 residues. The germline V gene encodes CDR1 LNHDA and CDR2 SQIVND (reference sequence). DNA for the CDR3: TGTGCCAGTAGTGACGGGAGGTACACCGGGGAGCTGTTTTTT. The encoded protein is CASSDGRYTGELFF.

This chain connects TRBV5-1 to TRBJ2-1, with D hard to call. The V gene's germline CDR1 is SGHRS and CDR2 YFSETQ. V was pared by 0 bases and J by 4 bases, with 8 bases between. The CDR3 totals 14 residues. This chain's CDR3 is CASSLALEYNEQFF. In DNA form, the CDR3 reads TGCGCCAGCAGCTTGGCCCTCGAGTACAATGAGCAGTTCTTC.

The chain couples TRBV11-3 to TRBJ2-7; 8 positions match TRBD1. Germline loops: CDR1 SGHNT, CDR2 YENEEA. V trimming: 1 base; J trimming: 7 bases; junction bases outside the gene matches: 9. The CDR3 covers 15 residues. This CDR3 reads CASSLGQGAQGEQYF. In nucleotides, the CDR3 is TGTGCCAGCAGCTTAGGTCAGGGGGCGCAGGGAGAGCAGTACTTC.

This clone was observed a handful of times. V is TRBV13 and J is TRBJ2-7; D perhaps matches TRBD2 (6 bases). The CDR3 loop spans 16 amino acids. Between the trimmed V and J ends, which lost 0 bases and 4 bases, there was a span of 16 bases. Germline V gene data show CDR1 as PRHDT and CDR2 as FYEKMQ (reference sequence). This chain's CDR3 is CASSLGGYTSRYEQYF. The CDR3 DNA sequence: TGTGCCAGCAGCTTAGGGGGGTACACTAGCAGGTACGAGCAGTACTTC.

The chain couples TRBV9 to TRBJ1-1; D gene uncertain. Trimming shortened V by 4 bases and J by 5 bases, and 12 bases separated the two germline ends. Germline V gene sequence: CDR1 SGDLS, CDR2 YYNGEE. The CDR3 is made up of 13 amino acids. This CDR3 reads CASSSGRGTEAFF. DNA of the CDR3: TGTGCCAGCAGCTCCGGGAGAGGGACTGAAGCTTTCTTT.

This chain links TRBV5-3 with TRBJ1-1; TRBD1 is a possible D gene (6 bases). TRBV5-3 falls under the ORF class, with uncertain function. Trimming took 5 bases from V and 9 from J, leaving 11 bases between them. The CDR3 consists of 11 residues. CDR3 coding DNA: TGTGCCAGAAGTCTCTGGGACAAAGCTTTCTTT. This encodes CARSLWDKAFF.

The gene calls are TRBV2 and TRBJ1-1; 7 nucleotides match TRBD1. Germline-derived CDR1 and CDR2 are SNHLY and FYNNEI. Trimming at V came to 7 bases and at J to 5 bases, leaving 7 bases not matched to a gene. This CDR3 contains 13 residues. The CDR3 nucleotides are TGTGCCAGCATTCATGACAGGGAAACTGAAGCTTTCTTT. The encoded protein is CASIHDRETEAFF.

The genes are TRBV7-2 and TRBJ2-3, with D maybe TRBD2 (6 bases). V shed 6 bases and J shed 5 bases, with 18 bases lying between them. CDR3 length: 15 amino acids. Germline assignment: CDR1 SGHTA and CDR2 FQGNSA. CDR3 region: CASRPTLLGGDTQYF. CDR3 nucleotide sequence: TGTGCCAGCAGGCCAACTCTTCTCGGGGGAGATACGCAGTATTTT.

For the CDR3, the DNA is TGCAGCGTTAGAGGGGGAGGGCGGACCGGGGAGCTGTTTTTT. It translates to CSVRGGGRTGELFF. This chain connects TRBV29-1 to TRBJ2-2; D may be TRBD2 (7 bases). This CDR3 contains 14 residues. Germline V CDR1 and CDR2: SQVTM, ANQGSEA. The germline V and J ends were trimmed by 5 bases and 5 bases, with 15 bases remaining between them.

V and J are TRBV30 and TRBJ2-2; the D gene is possibly TRBD2 (7 bases). Deletions cut 8 bases from V and 1 base from J, with 14 bases between. CDR3 length equals 14 residues. Germline V gene data show CDR1 as GTSNPN and CDR2 as SVGIG (reference sequence). The CDR3 reads CAGGLAVNTGELFF. In DNA form, the CDR3 reads TGTGCCGGGGGGCTAGCGGTGAACACCGGGGAGCTGTTTTTT.

V and J are TRBV27 and TRBJ1-4, with TRBD1 matching over 7 bases. The CDR3 is 14 residues long. Germline values: CDR1 MNHEY, CDR2 SMNVEV (reference sequence). Trimming removed 8 bases from V and 7 bases from J; junction bases left unmatched: 10. The CDR3 DNA reads TGTGCCAGCGGCCCGACAGGGAAAAGTGAAAAACTGTTTTTT. Amino acid sequence: CASGPTGKSEKLFF.

This chain connects TRBV5-4 to TRBJ2-5; 12 bases agree with TRBD2. Germline assignment: CDR1 SGHNT and CDR2 YYREEE (reference sequence). The CDR3 totals 15 residues. The V gene end was trimmed by 5 bases and the J gene end by 3 bases; junction bases not matched to a gene: 5. CDR3: CASSLAGGPEETQYF. DNA for the CDR3: TGTGCCAGCAGTCTAGCGGGAGGGCCAGAAGAGACCCAGTACTTC.

The chain links TRBV18 to TRBJ1-1; a weak D match, TRBD1 (6 bases). The V gene's germline CDR1 is KGHSH and CDR2 LQKENI. The V and J ends lost 4 bases and 4 bases respectively, with 10 bases between them. The CDR3 is 13 amino acids. CDR3 loop: CASSQSGATEAFF. CDR3 sequence (DNA): TGTGCCAGCTCACAATCAGGGGCCACTGAAGCTTTCTTT.

V gene TRBV10-3 combines with J gene TRBJ2-7; D perhaps matches TRBD2 (6 bases). The V end lost 10 bases, the J end lost 6 bases, and 25 bases lay between the germline ends. The CDR3 runs to 15 residues. Germline CDR1 reads ENHRY; CDR2 reads SYGVKD. The CDR3 region has the DNA TGTGCCACCGACGGGGCGGGGCAGGCCGGGGGCGAGCAGTACTTC. This codes for CATDGAGQAGGEQYF.

The rearrangement uses TRBV5-4 and TRBJ1-4, with 9 positions matching TRBD1. V shed 3 bases and J 0 bases; nucleotides not matched to a gene: 3. In germline, CDR1 is SGHNT, CDR2 YYREEE (reference sequence). This CDR3 has 16 residues. The CDR3 DNA is TGTGCCAGCAGCTCGGACAGGGGAGCAACTAATGAAAAACTGTTTTTT. Translating gives CASSSDRGATNEKLFF.

This clone was recorded a few times. The J gene is TRBJ2-3, the V gene TRBV10-3; D is possibly TRBD1 (6 bases). Per germline, CDR1 ENHRY and CDR2 SYGVKD. The CDR3 is 15 residues long. V lost 5 bases, J lost 0 bases, and 12 bases lay in between. CDR3 amino acids: CAISPQGKSTDTQYF. DNA for the CDR3: TGTGCCATCAGTCCCCAGGGGAAGAGCACAGATACGCAGTATTTT.

The gene calls are TRBV21-1 and TRBJ1-1; the table gives TRBD1 as D, unverified against the DNA. TRBV21-1 is flagged as a pseudogene. This CDR3 has 19 residues. The CDR3 region is CASSKRGADRGYMNTEAFF. The CDR3 nucleotides read TGTGCCAGCAGCAAAAGGGGAGCGGACAGGGGATACATGAACACTGAAGCTTTCTTT.

V usage is TRBV23-1 and J usage is TRBJ1-1, with D perhaps matching TRBD1 (5 bases). TRBV23-1 is assigned to the ORF class and has an uncertain function. The V end was cut by 0 bases, the J end by 7 bases, with 9 bases between. The CDR3 loop spans 13 amino acids. The CDR3: CASSQSETVEAFF. DNA for the CDR3: TGCGCCAGCAGTCAATCGGAGACAGTTGAAGCTTTCTTT.

The chain joins TRBV14 to TRBJ2-5; 11 nucleotides line up with TRBD2. CDR3 size: 16 residues. Germline trimming cut 2 bases from V and 4 bases from J; bases unmatched to any gene: 6. Germline loops: CDR1 SGHDN, CDR2 FVKESK. CDR3 coding DNA: TGTGCCAGCAGCCAACTAGCGGGAGGAGTTGTAGAGACCCAGTACTTC. Encoded protein: CASSQLAGGVVETQYF.

The chain carries TRBV9 and TRBJ2-1; TRBD1 aligns across 9 bases. CDR3 length: 15 amino acids. The J segment lost 8 bases and the V segment lost 2 bases, leaving 8 bases of the junction unmatched. Germline V gives CDR1 SGDLS, CDR2 YYNGEE. CDR3 region: CASSVGGQGFDEQFF. The CDR3 nucleotides read TGTGCCAGCAGCGTCGGCGGACAGGGGTTTGATGAGCAGTTCTTC.

A note on this clone: This sample includes further DNA sequences coding for the same CDR3. V and J are TRBV5-1 and TRBJ2-3; a weak D match, TRBD1 (6 bases). The CDR3 runs to 16 residues. Trimming shortened V by 0 bases and J by 3 bases, and 14 bases separated the two germline ends. Germline V CDR1 and CDR2: SGHRS, YFSETQ. The CDR3 sequence: CASSLGDTVKTDTQYF. The CDR3 nucleotides read TGCGCCAGCAGCTTGGGGGACACGGTAAAGACAGATACGCAGTATTTT.

The chain combines TRBV28 with TRBJ1-2, with a weak D call TRBD1 (5 bases). Germline V gene lookup returns CDR1 MDHEN and CDR2 SYDVKM. The CDR3 covers 18 residues. The germline V and J ends were trimmed by 6 bases and 8 bases, with 31 bases remaining between them. CDR3 in amino acids: CASRLSKLVQGENGGYTF. The CDR3 DNA reads TGTGCCAGCAGACTATCGAAACTCGTGCAGGGTGAAAATGGAGGCTACACCTTC.

As to this clone: Germline and junction disagree at one end, which may indicate a read error. The chain has TRBV7-8 and TRBJ2-7, with D maybe TRBD1 (7 bases). The CDR3 totals 15 residues. Germline CDR1 reads SGHVS; CDR2 reads FQNEAQ. CDR3 bases: TGTGCCAGCAGCATAGCCTCAGGGGGGAGCTACGAGCAGTACTTC. Its protein is CASSIASGGSYEQYF.

In this sample, this clone turned up a few times. The chain has TRBV29-1 and TRBJ2-1; unclear D gene. CDR1 and CDR2 (germline): SQVTM, ANQGSEA. The CDR3 runs to 13 residues. V lost 6 bases, J lost 3 bases, and 12 bases lay in between. The CDR3 nucleotides are TGCAGCGTAGCCGAGTTCATCTACAATGAGCAGTTCTTC. As protein: CSVAEFIYNEQFF.

This chain links TRBV29-1 with TRBJ2-2, with 9 nucleotides matching TRBD1. Germline loops: CDR1 SQVTM, CDR2 ANQGSEA. Trimming at V came to 3 bases and at J to 6 bases, leaving 8 bases not matched to a gene. CDR3 length: 15 residues. The CDR3 coding sequence is TGCAGCGTTGAGGCGGACAGGGGTGGGGCCGGGGAGCTGTTTTTT. Its protein is CSVEADRGGAGELFF.

This clone was found a few times. The rearrangement links TRBV28 to TRBJ2-1; D not resolved. V lost 4 bases to trimming and J lost 2 bases, with 9 bases between them. Germline values: CDR1 MDHEN, CDR2 SYDVKM. The CDR3 runs 14 residues. As DNA, the CDR3 is TGTGCCAGCAGTTCCTCGGTCCCCTACAATGAGCAGTTCTTC. Translated: CASSSSVPYNEQFF.

The chain carries TRBV28 and TRBJ2-2, with TRBD2 matching over 12 bases. V lost 2 bases, J lost 5 bases, and 9 bases stayed unmatched. The CDR3 runs 18 residues. Germline V gene sequence: CDR1 MDHEN, CDR2 SYDVKM. CDR3 loop: CASSLVTSGRRGTGELFF. In DNA, the CDR3 is TGTGCCAGCAGTTTAGTCACTAGCGGGAGGCGGGGAACCGGGGAGCTGTTTTTT.

The chain uses TRBV5-1 and TRBJ2-5, with TRBD2 identical over 8 bases. Germline V lookup: CDR1 SGHRS, CDR2 YFSETQ. V lost 2 bases, J lost 0 bases, and 9 bases stayed unmatched. The CDR3 contains 17 residues. CDR3 amino acids: CASSLGLREGYQETQYF. CDR3 sequence (DNA): TGCGCCAGCAGCTTAGGTCTTCGGGAGGGGTACCAAGAGACCCAGTACTTC.